The clone carrying this TCR beta chain was seen many times. The sample originates from a study of T-cell reconstitution after alpha-beta-depleted transplantation in children. CDR1 is DFQATT, CDR2 SNEGSKA, per germline (reference sequence). The CDR3 extends over 15 amino acids. J lost 1 base, V lost 6 bases, and 10 bases had no gene match. The library targeted TCRbeta and was prepared with unique molecular identifiers. TCRdb reprocessed the PCR reads with MiXCR, giving one entry per CDR3 protein. The sample has 55,000 to 90,000 distinct CDR3 sequences; just under 5% are singletons. The specimen was PBMCs, mostly from graft donor cells, collected 180 days after TCRalphabeta/CD19-depleted stem cell transplant. The clonotype was recovered from a boy less than two years old who had a stem cell transplant for acute myeloid leukemia, so the T cells may come from the graft donor. The chain uses TRBV20-1 and TRBJ2-3; TRBD1 matches at 7 bases. The CDR3 here is CSAMPEGQRTDTQYF. Here the CDR3 DNA reads TGCAGTGCAATGCCTGAGGGACAGCGCACAGATACGCAGTATTTT.